This T cell receptor beta chain was captured in a study of vaccination effects on CD4 cells after COVID-19. The V segment lost 4 bases and the J segment 2 bases; nucleotides outside the gene matches: 7. The CDR3 runs 15 residues. Per germline, CDR1 MGHRA and CDR2 YSYEKL. Assay: immunoSEQ multiplex PCR; the TCRdb copy retains only in-frame clones and omits some. The sample lists more than 35,000 clones, 66% occurring once. With respect to this clone: Its antigen is unknown.

Antigen-specific CD4+ T cells expanded by the ViraFEST assay with viral peptide pools were then sequenced. Cells that had been cultured for less than eleven days were the source of isolated CD4+ T cells. Vaccine recipients, nucleocapsid antibody negative, had no prior SARS-CoV-2 infection. The source was CD4+ T cells from PBMCs cultured with HCoV-OC43 spike peptides, collected before COVID-19 vaccination. The subset was: HCoV-OC43 spike overlapping peptide pool stimulation. The source is a human donor who received a COVID-19 vaccine. This chain uses TRBV4-1 with TRBJ1-2, with TRBD1 identical over 7 bases. The CDR3 coding sequence is TGCGCCAGCAGCCCAGCTTGGGACAGAAACTATGGCTACACCTTC. Protein product: CASSPAWDRNYGYTF.